These 24 T cell receptor beta chains share one sample of origin, sequenced in a study of blood T cells in healthy people across ages. A second PCR, run for about 7 to 11 cycles, used a sample-barcoded 5' primer plus a J-beta primer mix. TCRdb re-derived calls from the 5' RACE reads in MiXCR, one entry per CDR3 protein. The sample holds 1.5 million to 2 million distinct CDR3 sequences, almost 35% seen once. The sequenced sample consisted of blood. These receptors all come from a woman in her 30s in good health.

This chain links TRBV7-2 with TRBJ1-1; TRBD1 matches 8 bases. Germline V gene sequence: CDR1 SGHTA, CDR2 FQGNSA. The CDR3 has 14 residues. The J segment lost 3 bases and the V segment lost 3 bases, leaving 3 bases of the junction unmatched. The CDR3 nucleotides are TGTGCCAGCAGCTTTCAGGACAGGGACACTGAAGCTTTCTTT. Protein product: CASSFQDRDTEAFF.

The chain links TRBV20-1 to TRBJ1-2, with TRBD1 as a possible D gene (5 bases). Germline CDR1 and CDR2: DFQATT and SNEGSKA (reference sequence). This CDR3 is built from 14 residues. V dropped 3 bases and J dropped 8 bases, with 19 bases sitting between them. The CDR3 coding sequence is TGCAGTGCTAGTTTCGACCGGATAACAGGAGGCTACACCTTC. Amino acids: CSASFDRITGGYTF.

The chain combines TRBV6-1 with TRBJ2-1; D gene uncertain. Germline V lookup: CDR1 MNHNS, CDR2 SASEGT. Trimming shortened V by 0 bases and J by 12 bases, and 18 bases separated the two germline ends. The length of the CDR3 is 15 residues. The DNA of the CDR3 is TGTGCCAGCAGTGAAGCCAGCTGGCGCGCCAGCGTGCAGTTCTTC. This codes for CASSEASWRASVQFF.

This clonotype was found a few times. This chain connects TRBV2 to TRBJ1-4, with no clear D. Germline CDR1 and CDR2: SNHLY and FYNNEI. The germline V and J ends were trimmed by 6 bases and 0 bases, with 11 bases remaining between them. The CDR3 is 15 residues long. CDR3 DNA: TGTGCCAGCAGAAGACAAGTATCAACTAATGAAAAACTGTTTTTT. Translated, it gives CASRRQVSTNEKLFF.

In its sample, this clonotype was seen a few times. The chain combines TRBV7-3 with TRBJ2-1, with 9 positions matching TRBD2. The CDR3 extends over 18 amino acids. Germline CDR1 is SGHTA and CDR2 is FQGTGA. The V gene end was trimmed by 5 bases and the J gene end by 4 bases; junction bases not matched to a gene: 15. CDR3 bases: TGTGCCAGCAGCCCCGGGGTAGCGGGAGTCCGGATGTACAATGAGCAGTTCTTC. Protein: CASSPGVAGVRMYNEQFF.

The V call is TRBV6-5, the J call TRBJ2-1; D gene uncertain. V lost 0 bases, J lost 0 bases, and 12 bases lay in between. Per the germline V gene, CDR1 is MNHEY and CDR2 is SVGAGI. This CDR3 contains 17 residues. For the CDR3, the DNA is TGTGCCAGCAGTTACTCGTGGCGGTCACTCTCCTACAATGAGCAGTTCTTC. It yields the protein CASSYSWRSLSYNEQFF.

This clonotype was observed a few times. The CDR3 DNA is TGTGCCAGCAGCCCAGGGTCGACCACTGAAGCTTTCTTT. As protein: CASSPGSTTEAFF. The V and J genes are TRBV27 and TRBJ1-1; possible D gene TRBD1, 5 bases. Germline lookup yields CDR1 MNHEY and CDR2 SMNVEV (reference sequence). The V end was cut by 6 bases, the J end by 4 bases, with 12 bases between. CDR3 length: 13 residues.

This clonotype occurred once. The chain couples TRBV20-1 to TRBJ2-3; 9 positions agree with TRBD1. This CDR3 spans 16 amino acids. V shed 5 bases and J 3 bases; nucleotides not matched to a gene: 12. CDR1 is DFQATT, CDR2 SNEGSKA, per germline (reference sequence). The CDR3 nucleotides read TGCAGTGCTCCCCCTTTCGGGGACAGGGAGACAGATACGCAGTATTTT. Protein sequence: CSAPPFGDRETDTQYF.

The J gene is TRBJ2-7, the V gene TRBV6-5; 8 nucleotides align to TRBD2. The last part of the DNA fits TRBJ2-5 better; the J call may be wrong. The CDR3 is 15 residues long. Germline loops: CDR1 MNHEY, CDR2 SVGAGI. CDR3 DNA: TGTGCCAACAGCCGCCTTAGCGGGGTGGGAGAGACCCAGTACTTC. The encoded protein is CANSRLSGVGETQYF.

In DNA form, the CDR3 reads TGTGCCAGCAGTGAAAGACAGGGGCCCGACGAGCAGTACTTC. Encoded protein: CASSERQGPDEQYF. J is TRBJ2-4 and V is TRBV6-1; the match to TRBD1 covers 8 bases. Matching the DNA end better, TRBJ2-7 makes the J call doubtful. This CDR3 contains 14 residues. The germline CDR1 and CDR2 sequences are MNHNS and SASEGT.

The chain is built from TRBV4-1 and TRBJ2-7; 14 bases are shared with TRBD2. The CDR3 length is 17 residues. Germline CDR1 MGHRA, CDR2 YSYEKL. J was trimmed by 6 bases and V by 0 bases; bases with no gene match: 7. CDR3 bases: TGCGCCAGCAGCCAAGACATGGGACTAGCGGGAGAGGGCGAGCAGTACTTC. Amino acid sequence: CASSQDMGLAGEGEQYF.

Ten or more counts support this clonotype. The chain uses TRBV5-1 and TRBJ1-1; 7 bases align to TRBD1. This CDR3 has 14 amino acids. The junction had 3 bases not matched to a gene; V was cut back by 3 bases and J by 1 base. The germline V gene encodes CDR1 SGHRS and CDR2 YFSETQ. The CDR3 reads CASSSGQPNTEAFF. Written as DNA, the CDR3 is TGCGCCAGCAGCTCGGGACAGCCGAACACTGAAGCTTTCTTT.

This clonotype showed up just a few times. This chain uses TRBV30 with TRBJ1-2; 8 bases align to TRBD1. Germline CDR1 and CDR2: GTSNPN and SVGIG (reference sequence). J lost 1 base, V lost 3 bases, and 4 bases had no gene match. The CDR3 totals 14 residues. CDR3 sequence reads: CAWRRDRNNYGYTF. The CDR3 DNA reads TGTGCCTGGAGGAGGGACAGGAATAACTATGGCTACACCTTC.

A word on this clonotype: Just one base apart from a much larger clone, this may be a read error. CDR3 in amino acids: CASSQGTLVSKTQYF. The CDR3 nucleotides read TGCGCCAGCAGCCAAGGGACCCTAGTTAGTAAGACCCAGTACTTC. J is TRBJ2-5 and V is TRBV4-1, with D unclear. CDR1 is MGHRA and CDR2 is YSYEKL in the germline V gene. The CDR3 extends over 15 amino acids. The V and J ends lost 1 base and 6 bases respectively, with 15 bases between them.

This sequence joins TRBV20-1 and TRBJ2-1; 8 nucleotides line up with TRBD2. Germline V gene data show CDR1 as DFQATT and CDR2 as SNEGSKA (reference sequence). The CDR3 has 15 amino acids. V shed 2 bases, J shed 9 bases, and the junction held 12 bases outside the gene matches. This CDR3 is CSARSPGRAYGEQFF. CDR3 DNA: TGCAGTGCTAGATCTCCCGGGAGGGCGTACGGTGAGCAGTTCTTC.

This clonotype has ten or more counts. The chain uses TRBV12-3 or TRBV12-4 and TRBJ2-7, with a possible D match to TRBD1 (5 bases). V lost 2 bases, J lost 5 bases, and 10 bases lay in between. The CDR3 has 13 amino acids. CDR3 DNA sequence: TGTGCCAGCAGTTTACAGGGAAGGGACGAGCAGTACTTC. Protein: CASSLQGRDEQYF.

V gene TRBV4-1 combines with J gene TRBJ2-7; TRBD1 aligns across 9 bases. This CDR3 comprises 17 residues. Germline V lookup: CDR1 MGHRA, CDR2 YSYEKL. With V trimmed by 3 bases and J by 4 bases, 13 bases remained unmatched. CDR3 in DNA: TGCGCCAGCAGCCACCCAAACCCGGGACAGGGTTGGTACGAGCAGTACTTC. Its protein is CASSHPNPGQGWYEQYF.

This clonotype has a single count. The rearrangement uses TRBV27 and TRBJ2-4, with 7 bases that match TRBD1. Germline values: CDR1 MNHEY, CDR2 SMNVEV (reference sequence). This CDR3 contains 14 residues. Trimming cost V 5 bases and J 6 bases; bases outside gene matches: 7. The CDR3 nucleotides read TGTGCCAGCAGTGTAGTAGGGGGCGGAAACATTCAGTACTTC. This translates into CASSVVGGGNIQYF.

The chain uses TRBV18 and TRBJ2-1, with 8 nucleotides matching TRBD1. The J segment lost 5 bases and the V segment lost 2 bases, leaving 5 bases of the junction unmatched. This CDR3 has 15 amino acids. Germline lookup yields CDR1 KGHSH and CDR2 LQKENI. CDR3 residues: CASSPTGGKDNEQFF. The CDR3, as DNA: TGTGCCAGCTCACCAACAGGGGGGAAGGACAATGAGCAGTTCTTC. Full variable domain (rest looked up from reference TRBV18 and TRBJ2-1): NAGVMQNPRHLVRRRGQEARLRCSPMKGHSHVYWYRQLPEEGLKFMVYLQKENIIDESGMPKERFSAEFPKEGPSILRIQQVVRGDSAAYFCASSPTGGKDNEQFFGPGTRLTVL.

This clonotype occurred many times. The genes are TRBV4-1 and TRBJ2-3, with 7 bases lining up with TRBD2. V lost 2 bases and J lost 1; bases outside the gene matches: 3. The V gene's germline CDR1 is MGHRA and CDR2 YSYEKL. CDR3 size: 15 residues. The CDR3 here is CASSQTSAGTDTQYF. In DNA, the CDR3 is TGCGCCAGCAGCCAAACTAGCGCTGGCACAGATACGCAGTATTTT.

This clonotype has only a few counts. The gene calls are TRBV27 and TRBJ1-5; D not certain. V was pared by 6 bases and J by 2 bases, with 14 bases between. Germline V gene sequence: CDR1 MNHEY, CDR2 SMNVEV (reference sequence). This CDR3 has 15 residues. The CDR3 nucleotides read TGTGCCAGCAGGAGATTTGTTGCGGGCAATCAGCCCCAGCATTTT. Amino acid sequence: CASRRFVAGNQPQHF.

This clonotype was found a few times. This sequence joins TRBV6-1 and TRBJ1-6, with 9 bases aligning to TRBD1. Germline-derived CDR1 and CDR2 are MNHNS and SASEGT. With 3 bases clipped from V and 10 bases from J, the junction kept 7 bases outside the gene matches. The CDR3 has 15 residues. The CDR3 nucleotides are TGTGCCAGCAGTGATCCGGGACAGGGTTTGTCACCCCTCCACTTT. Encoded protein: CASSDPGQGLSPLHF.

This clonotype occurred many times. This rearrangement joins TRBV28 to TRBJ2-7; no firm D call. Between the trimmed V and J ends, which lost 4 bases and 0 bases, there was a span of 10 bases. This CDR3 contains 14 residues. Germline CDR1 is MDHEN and CDR2 is SYDVKM. CDR3 nucleotides: TGTGCCAGCAGTTACCCCGGGCCCTCCTACGAGCAGTACTTC. This sequence encodes CASSYPGPSYEQYF.

To note about this clonotype: At one of its ends the junction is not consistent with the germline gene, which may arise from a read error. V is TRBV7-9 and J is TRBJ1-4, with a possible D match to TRBD1 (5 bases). The CDR3 is 17 amino acids. The germline V gene encodes CDR1 SEHNR and CDR2 FQNEAQ (reference sequence). The CDR3 loop is CASKMNLRGLTDEELFF. The CDR3 nucleotides are TGTGCCAGCAAGATGAATCTACGGGGGTTAACGGATGAAGAACTGTTTTTT.